Each of the 10 T cell receptor beta chains below was sequenced from the same sample in a study of immune evolution from preneoplasia to lung adenocarcinoma. Clones were read by immunoSEQ multiplex PCR, and TCRdb kept only the in-frame ones, dropping some. The table lists about 4,000 clones, approximately 84% of them singletons. Sample: FFPE adjacent normal lung tissue. The receptors were sampled from a person aged 70 to 80 with lung adenocarcinoma.

Here the CDR3 reads CAWSGGTGGFDTEAFF. The DNA for the CDR3 is TGTGCCTGGAGTGGCGGGACAGGGGGCTTTGACACTGAAGCTTTCTTT. J is TRBJ1-1 and V is TRBV30; 12 positions match TRBD1. The length of the CDR3 is 16 residues. J gave up 3 bases and V 1 base, and 6 bases lay outside the gene matches. CDR1 is GTSNPN and CDR2 is SVGIG in the germline V gene (reference sequence).

This clone was picked up one time. The gene calls are TRBV4-1 and TRBJ1-1; TRBD1 aligns across 7 bases. The V and J ends lost 0 bases and 0 bases, in that order; junction bases with no gene match: 10. The germline CDR1 and CDR2 sequences are MGHRA and YSYEKL. The CDR3 contains 18 residues. The CDR3 spells CASSQDFRGDFMNTEAFF. The DNA of the CDR3 is TGCGCCAGCAGCCAAGATTTCAGGGGGGATTTTATGAACACTGAAGCTTTCTTT.

V is TRBV5-4 and J is TRBJ2-4; TRBD2 aligns across 7 bases. The length of the CDR3 is 12 residues. The V and J ends lost 2 bases and 7 bases, in that order; junction bases with no gene match: 0. Germline lookup yields CDR1 SGHNT and CDR2 YYREEE (reference sequence). The CDR3 reads CASSFGGNIQYF. The DNA for the CDR3 is TGTGCCAGCAGCTTCGGGGGGAACATTCAGTACTTC.

The CDR3 DNA is TGTGCCAGCAGTTTCATGGGGGCTAAGTCAGAGCAGTACTTC. Its translation: CASSFMGAKSEQYF. This rearrangement joins TRBV27 to TRBJ2-7; perhaps TRBD1 as D (6 bases). V was shortened by 3 bases and J by 7 bases, with 16 bases between the two germline ends. CDR1 is MNHEY and CDR2 is SMNVEV in the germline V gene (reference sequence). The CDR3 is made up of 14 amino acids.

The chain combines TRBV5-6 with TRBJ2-7, with 11 bases lining up with TRBD1. Losses at the gene ends were 1 base for V and 4 bases for J; bases not matched to a gene: 4. CDR3 size: 15 residues. From germline, CDR1 is SGHDT and CDR2 YYEEEE. The CDR3 here is CASSLRGQGEYEQYF. The CDR3 nucleotides read TGTGCCAGCAGCTTGAGGGGACAGGGGGAATACGAGCAGTACTTC.

This clone was picked up a small number of times. The chain is built from TRBV28 and TRBJ2-3; 11 positions agree with TRBD1. Per germline, CDR1 MDHEN and CDR2 SYDVKM. The V segment lost 6 bases and the J segment 6 bases; nucleotides outside the gene matches: 8. There are 15 residues in the CDR3. The CDR3: CASSPVGDRGDTQYF. CDR3 bases: TGTGCCAGCAGCCCCGTGGGGGACAGGGGGGATACGCAGTATTTT.

The rearrangement uses TRBV6-5 and TRBJ1-5; weak D call: TRBD1 (6 bases). This CDR3 spans 14 amino acids. Germline CDR1 MNHEY, CDR2 SVGAGI. V was cut by 7 bases and J by 3 bases, with 13 bases left in between. CDR3 sequence reads: CASKFRTDNQPQHF. The CDR3 DNA reads TGTGCCAGCAAATTCCGGACAGACAATCAGCCCCAGCATTTT.

The genes are TRBV28 and TRBJ2-1, with TRBD1 matching 12 bases. The CDR3 has 15 residues. The germline V gene encodes CDR1 MDHEN and CDR2 SYDVKM. The V and J ends lost 5 bases and 12 bases, in that order; junction bases with no gene match: 11. CDR3 protein: CASSDRDRGLRGQFF. In DNA, the CDR3 is TGTGCCAGCAGTGACCGGGACAGGGGGCTTCGGGGGCAGTTCTTC.

The rearrangement links TRBV7-8 to TRBJ1-1; unclear D gene. The CDR3 has 14 residues. CDR1 is SGHVS and CDR2 is FQNEAQ in the germline V gene. Trimming removed 1 base at V and 4 bases at J, with 10 bases between. CDR3 protein: CASSLGAGSTEAFF. The DNA of the CDR3 is TGTGCCAGCAGCTTAGGGGCAGGTTCCACTGAAGCTTTCTTT. Variable domain in full (rest from reference TRBV7-8 and TRBJ1-1): GAGVSQSPRYKVAKRGQDVALRCDPISGHVSLFWYQQALGQGPEFLTYFQNEAQLDKSGLPSDRFFAERPEGSVSTLKIQRTQQEDSAVYLCASSLGAGSTEAFFGQGTRLTVV.

This clone was observed a few times. The genes are TRBV7-9 and TRBJ2-1; D might be TRBD2 (6 bases). Between the trimmed V and J ends, which lost 2 bases and 0 bases, there was a span of 11 bases. The V gene's germline CDR1 is SEHNR and CDR2 FQNEAQ (reference sequence). CDR3 size: 16 residues. The CDR3 sequence: CASSLWGGSSYNEQFF. CDR3 sequence (DNA): TGTGCCAGCAGCTTATGGGGAGGCAGCTCCTACAATGAGCAGTTCTTC. The full variable domain, completed using reference TRBV7-9 and TRBJ2-1, is DTGVSQNPRHKITKRGQNVTFRCDPISEHNRLYWYRQTLGQGPEFLTYFQNEAQLEKSRLLSDRFSAERPKGSFSTLEIQRTEQGDSAMYLCASSLWGGSSYNEQFFGPGTRLTVL.